This passage covers 13 T cell receptor beta chains from one sample sequenced in a study of vaccination and CD4 T cells after COVID-19. Time point described: late sampling 161 to 241 days after vaccination in a few convalescent patients. Noted treatment: approximately 9-day PBMC culture with coronavirus spike peptide pools or control peptides (ViraFEST assay). Oncomine TCR Beta short-read sequencing was applied to DNA from cultured CD4+ T cells. TCRdb re-called the PCR reads with MiXCR, one entry per CDR3 protein. This sample has 16,000 or so distinct CDR3 sequences, with approximately 50% found just once. Their antigens are not known. The starting material was CD4+ T cells from blood, cultured in vitro, obtained about 7 months after SARS-CoV-2 vaccination. These receptors all stem from a human donor who had recovered from COVID-19.

This clonotype was counted once. The CDR3 here is CATSRDGDSYEQYF. DNA for the CDR3: TGTGCCACCAGCAGGGACGGGGACTCCTACGAGCAGTACTTC. The V call is TRBV24-1, the J call TRBJ2-7; D may match TRBD1 or TRBD2 (5 bases each). Germline V gene lookup returns CDR1 KGHDR and CDR2 SFDVKD. The CDR3 runs 14 residues. Trimming removed 7 bases from V and 0 bases from J, with 12 bases in between.

In this sample, this clonotype turned up a few times. V and J are TRBV6-1 and TRBJ2-7; the D call may be TRBD1 or TRBD2 (6 bases each). V was pared by 6 bases and J by 6 bases, with 15 bases between. CDR3 size: 13 residues. Germline V gene data show CDR1 as MNHNS and CDR2 as SASEGT. The CDR3 coding sequence is TGTGCCAGCAGCCCCCTGGGGGGCGGCGAGCAGTACTTC. Translated: CASSPLGGGEQYF.

The chain uses TRBV5-4 and TRBJ2-7; 8 bases align to TRBD1. The CDR3 has 15 amino acids. Germline CDR1 and CDR2: SGHNT and YYREEE (reference sequence). Trimming removed 3 bases from V and 1 base from J; junction bases left unmatched: 6. The CDR3 nucleotides read TGTGCCAGCAGCTCCCGACAGGGGCCTTCCTACGAGCAGTACTTC. This sequence encodes CASSSRQGPSYEQYF.

The CDR3 coding sequence is TGTGCCAGCAGCTACGAAGGTTGGGGGAGCGCGTCCACTGAAGCTTTCTTT. Translated, it gives CASSYEGWGSASTEAFF. The chain has TRBV7-2 and TRBJ1-1; possible D gene TRBD1, 5 bases. CDR3 length: 17 residues. Trimming cost V 4 bases and J 4 bases, with 22 bases left between them. Germline CDR1 SGHTA, CDR2 FQGNSA.

This clonotype has just a few counts. The rearrangement links TRBV20-1 to TRBJ1-2, with 11 bases identical to TRBD1. This CDR3 is 13 amino acids long. Germline V gene lookup returns CDR1 DFQATT and CDR2 SNEGSKA (reference sequence). The ends lost 6 bases at V and 3 bases at J; junction bases unmatched: 3. This CDR3 is CSAGTGGDYGYTF. Written as DNA, the CDR3 is TGCAGTGCAGGGACAGGGGGTGACTATGGCTACACCTTC.

This clonotype was seen more than once but under ten times. The chain uses TRBV11-3 and TRBJ2-7, with 7 bases fitting TRBD1. Germline CDR1 and CDR2: SGHNT and YENEEA. Trimming removed 6 bases from V and 2 bases from J; junction bases left unmatched: 4. The length of the CDR3 is 13 residues. CDR3 nucleotide sequence: TGTGCCAGCAGAAACAGGGGAACCTACGAGCAGTACTTC. Translating gives CASRNRGTYEQYF.

The chain combines TRBV7-9 with TRBJ2-3; 8 bases fit TRBD2. The junction had 6 bases not matched to a gene; V was cut back by 2 bases and J by 2 bases. The CDR3 loop spans 16 amino acids. Per germline, CDR1 SEHNR and CDR2 FQNEAQ (reference sequence). The CDR3 region is CASSLSGGRITDTQYF. The CDR3 nucleotides read TGTGCCAGCAGCTTATCCGGCGGGAGGATCACAGATACGCAGTATTTT. Based on the CDR3 plus reference TRBV7-9 and TRBJ2-3, the full variable domain is DTGVSQNPRHKITKRGQNVTFRCDPISEHNRLYWYRQTLGQGPEFLTYFQNEAQLEKSRLLSDRFSAERPKGSFSTLEIQRTEQGDSAMYLCASSLSGGRITDTQYFGPGTRLTVL.

V is TRBV4-3 and J is TRBJ1-2; 9 positions agree with TRBD1. This CDR3 is 14 amino acids long. The germline gives CDR1 LGHNA, CDR2 YSLEER. Unmatched junction bases numbered 4, after V lost 0 bases and J lost 8 bases. CDR3 region: CASSQEQGAPGYTF. CDR3 in DNA: TGCGCCAGCAGCCAAGAACAGGGGGCGCCCGGCTACACCTTC.

This clonotype was seen more than once but under ten times. V gene TRBV7-9 combines with J gene TRBJ1-2; D is unresolved. Trimming shortened V by 5 bases and J by 0 bases, and 13 bases separated the two germline ends. The CDR3 is 15 residues long. Germline lookup yields CDR1 SEHNR and CDR2 FQNEAQ (reference sequence). The chain's CDR3 is CASSRSAAANYGYTF. The DNA for the CDR3 is TGTGCCAGCAGCCGGTCGGCAGCGGCTAACTATGGCTACACCTTC.

The chain recombines TRBV27 with TRBJ2-5; TRBD2 agrees at 14 bases. The CDR3 length is 15 residues. Germline loops: CDR1 MNHEY, CDR2 SMNVEV (reference sequence). V shed 5 bases and J 9 bases; nucleotides not matched to a gene: 8. CDR3 sequence (DNA): TGTGCCAGCAGTCCGGGACTAGCGGGAGTTACGGCCCAGTACTTC. Residues: CASSPGLAGVTAQYF.

This clonotype was detected once. The J gene is TRBJ1-2, the V gene TRBV6-1; D possibly corresponds to TRBD1 (6 bases). V lost 7 bases and J 7 bases, leaving 25 bases between the germline ends. Germline lookup yields CDR1 MNHNS and CDR2 SASEGT. CDR3 size: 16 residues. The DNA of the CDR3 is TGTGCCAGCACCTACGGAGGCCAAGCAGGGGATCGTGGCTACACCTTC. This gives the protein CASTYGGQAGDRGYTF.

This clonotype occurred a few times. J is TRBJ2-7 and V is TRBV5-1, with D unclear. V was shortened by 0 bases and J by 1 base, with 5 bases between the two germline ends. Germline V gives CDR1 SGHRS, CDR2 YFSETQ. This CDR3 region has 13 residues. The CDR3, as DNA: TGCGCCAGCAGCTTGGTGGGGTCCTACGAGCAGTACTTC. Translating it yields CASSLVGSYEQYF.

The chain is built from TRBV7-9 and TRBJ1-5, with no clear D. In germline, CDR1 is SEHNR, CDR2 FQNEAQ (reference sequence). V lost 5 bases, J lost 2 bases, and 16 bases lay in between. The CDR3 runs 16 residues. CDR3 amino acids: CASSPRNTYRNQPQHF. In DNA form, the CDR3 reads TGTGCCAGCAGCCCCCGAAATACATATCGCAATCAGCCCCAGCATTTT.